The rows below give T cell receptor beta chains drawn from one sample of a study of radiation and T cells in renal cell carcinoma. Generated by immunoSEQ multiplex PCR, the TCRdb table keeps only in-frame clones and is missing some. The sample contains 100,000 to 150,000 clones, approximately 85% of which appear only once. The sample in question was blood, obtained from a patient whose treatment included radiotherapy and nephrectomy. These receptors came from a man aged 50-60 years with renal cell carcinoma. Both conserved end residues are part of each CDR3. Fields, in order: clone size, J gene, D gene, V gene, CDR3 protein, CDR3 DNA. A D gene is named only where the DNA matches it firmly. For some rows the clone size is stated as once, few or many, or as a class when expanded; others skip it.

. TRBJ2-3 . TRBV19 CASSIGTATSTDTQYF TGTGCCAGTAGTATAGGAACAGCCACTAGCACAGATACGCAGTATTTT
. TRBJ1-1 . TRBV28 CASSLRKDSSGAGTEAFF TGTGCCAGCAGTTTAAGGAAGGACTCATCGGGGGCGGGCACTGAAGCTTTCTTT
. TRBJ1-2 . TRBV5-6 CASSLNSGEKSYTF TGTGCCAGCAGCTTGAATTCAGGGGAGAAAAGCTACACCTTC
. TRBJ2-7 TRBD2 TRBV28 CASSFSLAGLTYEQYF TGTGCCAGCAGTTTCTCACTAGCGGGCCTCACCTACGAGCAGTACTTC
. TRBJ1-1 TRBD1 TRBV7-9 CASSLGQGASEAFF TGTGCCAGCAGCTTGGGGCAGGGGGCTAGTGAAGCTTTCTTT
once TRBJ2-5 TRBD1 TRBV2 CASSRDRDGETQYF TGTGCCAGCAGCCGGGACAGGGATGGGGAGACCCAGTACTTC
. TRBJ1-4 . TRBV4-1 CASSLLLSTNEKLFF TGCGCCAGCAGCCTCCTCCTCTCTACTAATGAAAAACTGTTTTTT
. TRBJ1-6 TRBD1 TRBV19 CASSMGQGFTSPLHF TGTGCCAGTAGTATGGGACAGGGTTTTACTTCACCCCTCCACTTT
. TRBJ2-2 . TRBV11-2 CASSRLTLNRELFF TGTGCCAGCAGCCGCCTGACATTGAACCGGGAGCTGTTTTTT
. TRBJ2-3 . TRBV27 CASSQPARDTQYF TGTGCCAGCAGCCAACCGGCCCGGGATACGCAGTATTTT
. TRBJ1-1 . TRBV6-5 CASFRGTEAFF TGTGCCAGTTTCCGGGGTACTGAAGCTTTCTTT
few TRBJ2-2 . TRBV6-5 CASSYQERGAGELFF TGTGCCAGCAGTTACCAGGAACGGGGAGCCGGGGAGCTGTTTTTT
. TRBJ2-7 . TRBV20-1 CSAMGPEQYF TGCAGTGCTATGGGCCCCGAGCAGTACTTC
. TRBJ2-5 . TRBV20-1 CSAGDSGTQYF TGCAGTGCTGGGGACTCGGGGACCCAGTACTTC
. TRBJ2-3 TRBD1 TRBV5-1 CASSLGTGQGTDTQYF TGCGCCAGCAGCTTGGGGACGGGACAGGGTACAGATACGCAGTATTTT
. TRBJ2-7 . TRBV5-6 CASSLPGPISYEQYF TGTGCCAGCAGCTTGCCGGGGCCCATCTCCTACGAGCAGTACTTC
few TRBJ1-2 TRBD1 TRBV5-5 CASSLGLGQGSFYGYTF TGTGCCAGCAGCTTAGGACTGGGACAGGGCAGTTTCTATGGCTACACCTTC
. TRBJ2-2 TRBD2 TRBV29-1 CSVSSGRFTGELFF TGCAGCGTCTCTAGCGGGAGGTTCACCGGGGAGCTGTTTTTT
few TRBJ1-1 . TRBV29-1 CSAGFASLNTEAFF TGCAGCGCTGGGTTTGCCAGCCTGAACACTGAAGCTTTCTTT
. TRBJ1-1 . TRBV4-3 CASSQERINTEAFF TGCGCCAGCAGCCAAGAGAGGATCAACACTGAAGCTTTCTTT
. TRBJ2-6 . TRBV25-1 CASSESGRGGANVLTF TGTGCCAGCAGTGAATCGGGGCGGGGAGGGGCCAACGTCCTGACTTTC
. TRBJ1-5 . TRBV28 CASIYSRNQPQHF TGTGCCAGCATTTACAGCCGCAATCAGCCCCAGCATTTT
few TRBJ1-6 . TRBV27 CASSPLASSYNSPLHF TGTGCCAGCAGCCCATTGGCAAGCTCCTATAATTCACCCCTCCACTTT
. TRBJ1-4 . TRBV7-9 CASSLSTSNNEKLFF TGTGCCAGCAGCTTATCGACAAGTAATAATGAAAAACTGTTTTTT
few TRBJ2-7 . TRBV4-1 CASSLQTSSYEQYF TGCGCCAGCAGCCTCCAGACTAGCTCCTACGAGCAGTACTTC
once TRBJ2-5 TRBD1 TRBV5-8 CASSRDRGRETQYF TGTGCCAGCAGCCGGGACAGGGGGCGAGAGACCCAGTACTTC
. TRBJ1-2 TRBD1 TRBV19 CASSSRQGAGTNYGYTF TGTGCCAGTAGTTCTCGCCAGGGGGCTGGTACGAACTATGGCTACACCTTC
once TRBJ2-7 TRBD1 TRBV19 CASRGTGRGGTYEQYF TGTGCCAGTAGAGGGACAGGCCGTGGCGGGACCTACGAGCAGTACTTC
many TRBJ1-5 . TRBV5-5 CASSLVSDHSNQPQHF TGTGCCAGCAGCTTGGTCTCAGATCATAGCAATCAGCCCCAGCATTTT
. TRBJ2-7 . TRBV2 CASRIDSGDYEQYF TGTGCCAGCAGGATTGATTCGGGGGATTACGAGCAGTACTTC
. TRBJ1-2 . TRBV27 CASSPTGVRYGYTF TGTGCCAGCAGCCCTACCGGGGTGCGGTATGGCTACACCTTC
. TRBJ2-7 . TRBV4-2 CASSQNPTRRDGSYEQYF TGTGCCAGCAGCCAAAACCCTACACGCAGGGACGGATCCTACGAGCAGTACTTC
. TRBJ1-4 TRBD1 TRBV9 CASSGSLDRGNEKLFF TGTGCCAGCAGCGGCTCACTAGACAGGGGAAACGAAAAACTGTTTTTT
. TRBJ2-3 . TRBV5-1 CASSLGGQPTDTQYF TGCGCCAGCAGCTTGGGTGGACAGCCCACAGATACGCAGTATTTT
. TRBJ2-3 . TRBV18 CASSPESDTQYF TGTGCCAGCTCACCCGAGAGCGATACGCAGTATTTT
. TRBJ1-1 TRBD1 TRBV27 CASNSGGATMNTEAFF TGTGCCAGCAATTCAGGGGGCGCGACCATGAACACTGAAGCTTTCTTT
. TRBJ1-2 . TRBV18 CASSPGDSRADGYTF TGTGCCAGCTCACCGGGCGACAGTCGAGCAGATGGCTACACCTTC
. TRBJ1-4 TRBD1 TRBV5-8 CASSLAGTGDEKLFF TGTGCCAGCAGCTTGGCGGGGACAGGCGATGAAAAACTGTTTTTT
once TRBJ2-3 . TRBV5-1 CASSGGSSVFTDTQYF TGCGCCAGCAGCGGCGGCTCTAGCGTATTCACAGATACGCAGTATTTT
few TRBJ1-5 . TRBV2 CASSTQGGGQPQHF TGTGCCAGCAGTACCCAGGGAGGTGGTCAGCCCCAGCATTTT
few TRBJ2-5 . TRBV6-5 CASSYSWQETQYF TGTGCCAGCAGTTACTCGTGGCAAGAGACCCAGTACTTC
medium-sized TRBJ2-5 TRBD2 TRBV7-8 CASSLAGLAGVQETQYF TGTGCCAGCAGCTTAGCGGGACTAGCGGGAGTACAAGAGACCCAGTACTTC
. TRBJ2-3 . TRBV5-4 CASSLALGAADTQYF TGTGCCAGCAGCTTGGCCCTGGGGGCCGCAGATACGCAGTATTTT
. TRBJ2-2 TRBD2 TRBV4-3 CASSLPSGVNTGELFF TGCGCCAGCAGCCTTCCTAGCGGGGTGAACACCGGGGAGCTGTTTTTT
few TRBJ1-1 TRBD1 TRBV19 CASSTSGQGNTEAFF TGTGCCAGTAGTACTTCGGGACAGGGGAACACTGAAGCTTTCTTT